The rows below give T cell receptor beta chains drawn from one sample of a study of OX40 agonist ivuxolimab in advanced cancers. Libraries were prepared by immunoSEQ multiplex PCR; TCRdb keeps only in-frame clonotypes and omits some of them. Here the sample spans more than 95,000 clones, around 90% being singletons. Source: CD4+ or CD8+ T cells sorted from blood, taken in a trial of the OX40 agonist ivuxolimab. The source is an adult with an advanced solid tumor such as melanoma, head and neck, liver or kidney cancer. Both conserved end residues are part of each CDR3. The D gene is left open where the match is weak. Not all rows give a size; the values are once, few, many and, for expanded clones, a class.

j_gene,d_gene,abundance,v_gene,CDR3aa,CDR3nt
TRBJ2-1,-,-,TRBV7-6,CASSFPGTEQFF,TGTGCCAGCAGCTTTCCCGGGACAGAGCAGTTCTTC
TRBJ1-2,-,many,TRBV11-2,CASRFQADYGYTF,TGTGCCAGCAGATTTCAGGCCGACTATGGCTACACCTTC
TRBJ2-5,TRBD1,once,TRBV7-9,CASSRTGQGGETQYF,TGTGCCAGCAGTCGTACGGGACAGGGTGGAGAGACCCAGTACTTC
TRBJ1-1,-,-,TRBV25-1,CASSGQAHTEAFF,TGTGCCAGCAGCGGGCAGGCGCACACTGAAGCTTTCTTT
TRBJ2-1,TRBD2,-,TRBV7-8,CASSKLAGVHNEQFF,TGTGCCAGCAGCAAACTAGCGGGGGTTCACAATGAGCAGTTCTTC
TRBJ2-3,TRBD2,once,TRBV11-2,CASSLDGSGDTQYF,TGTGCCAGCAGCTTAGATGGTAGCGGGGACACGCAGTATTTT
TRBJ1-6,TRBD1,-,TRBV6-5,CASSATGVNSPLHF,TGTGCCAGCAGTGCGACAGGGGTAAATTCACCCCTCCACTTT
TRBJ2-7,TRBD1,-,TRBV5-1,CASSLGTGEREQYF,TGCGCCAGCAGCTTAGGGACAGGGGAGCGCGAGCAGTACTTC
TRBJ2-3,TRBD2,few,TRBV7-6,CASSLARLAGGRRETDTQYF,TGTGCCAGCAGCTTAGCGAGGCTAGCGGGGGGGCGACGAGAGACAGATACGCAGTATTTT
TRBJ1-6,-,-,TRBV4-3,CASSQDSGIGGSPLHF,TGCGCCAGCAGCCAAGATAGCGGGATTGGGGGTTCACCCCTCCACTTT
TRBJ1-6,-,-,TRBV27,CASSLEGSSSYNSPLHF,TGTGCCAGCAGTTTAGAGGGGTCGAGCTCCTATAATTCACCCCTCCACTTT
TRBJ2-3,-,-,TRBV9,CASSYHSSETDTQYF,TGTGCCAGCAGCTACCATTCTAGCGAGACAGATACGCAGTATTTT
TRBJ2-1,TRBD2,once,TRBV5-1,CASSWYRDYSGNEQFF,TGCGCCAGCAGCTGGTACCGGGACTACTCCGGCAATGAGCAGTTCTTC
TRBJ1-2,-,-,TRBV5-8,CASSTTQQGVYGYTF,TGTGCCAGCAGCACAACCCAACAGGGAGTCTATGGCTACACCTTC
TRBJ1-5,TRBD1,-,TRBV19,CASTFPGGAEPQHF,TGTGCCAGTACCTTCCCAGGGGGCGCGGAACCCCAGCATTTT
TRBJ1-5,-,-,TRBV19,CASSNPINQPQHF,TGTGCCAGTAGTAACCCGATTAATCAGCCCCAGCATTTT
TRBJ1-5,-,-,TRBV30,CAWSVVDQPQHF,TGTGCCTGGAGTGTAGTCGACCAGCCCCAGCATTTT
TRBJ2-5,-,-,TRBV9,CASSVTEGFETQYF,TGTGCCAGCAGCGTAACGGAGGGTTTCGAGACCCAGTACTTC
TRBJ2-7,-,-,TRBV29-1,CSVDIDSSYEQYF,TGCAGCGTTGATATAGACAGCTCCTACGAGCAGTACTTC
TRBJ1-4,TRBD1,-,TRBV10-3,CAISGTGAEKLFF,TGTGCCATCAGCGGGACAGGGGCCGAAAAACTGTTTTTT
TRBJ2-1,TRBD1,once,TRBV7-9,CASSGGQVLNEQFF,TGTGCCAGCAGCGGGGGACAGGTTCTTAATGAGCAGTTCTTC
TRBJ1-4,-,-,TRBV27,CASSLSSGATNEKLFF,TGTGCCAGCAGTTTATCGAGCGGAGCAACTAATGAAAAACTGTTTTTT
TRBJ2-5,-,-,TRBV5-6,CASSLASGAQETQYF,TGTGCCAGCAGCTTGGCCTCGGGGGCCCAAGAGACCCAGTACTTC
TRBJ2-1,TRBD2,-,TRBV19,CASSRGGAPNEQFF,TGTGCCAGTAGCCGCGGGGGGGCCCCCAATGAGCAGTTCTTC
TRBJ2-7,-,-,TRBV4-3,CASSPELSPRTYEQYF,TGCGCCAGCAGCCCGGAGCTGTCACCTCGAACCTACGAGCAGTACTTC
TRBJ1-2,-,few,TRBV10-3,CAITADRDYGYTF,TGTGCCATCACCGCTGACAGAGACTATGGCTACACCTTC
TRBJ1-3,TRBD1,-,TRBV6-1,CASSEAAGGDTIYF,TGTGCCAGCAGTGAAGCAGCAGGGGGAGACACCATATATTTT
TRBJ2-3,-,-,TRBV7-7,CASSQGPLKQDTQYF,TGTGCTAGCAGCCAAGGCCCTCTCAAACAGGATACGCAGTATTTT
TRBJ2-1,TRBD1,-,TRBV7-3,CASRRTGRNEQFF,TGTGCCAGCAGACGGACAGGGAGGAATGAGCAGTTCTTC